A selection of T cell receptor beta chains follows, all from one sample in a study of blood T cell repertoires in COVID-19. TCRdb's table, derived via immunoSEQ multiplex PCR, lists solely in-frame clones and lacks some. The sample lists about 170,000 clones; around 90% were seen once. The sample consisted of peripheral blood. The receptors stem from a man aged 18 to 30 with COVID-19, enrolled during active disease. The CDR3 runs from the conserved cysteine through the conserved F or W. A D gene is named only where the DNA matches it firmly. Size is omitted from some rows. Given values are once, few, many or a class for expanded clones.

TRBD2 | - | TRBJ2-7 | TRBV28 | CASRGTSGSGEQYF | TGTGCCAGCAGGGGGACTAGCGGGAGCGGCGAGCAGTACTTC
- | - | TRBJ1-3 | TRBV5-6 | CASSWGRAGNTIYF | TGTGCCAGCAGCTGGGGGAGGGCTGGAAACACCATATATTTT
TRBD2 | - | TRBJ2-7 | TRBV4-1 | CASSQGLGTSGRYEQYF | TGCGCCAGCAGCCAGGGGCTGGGGACTAGCGGGAGGTACGAGCAGTACTTC
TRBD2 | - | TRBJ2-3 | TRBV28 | CASSLLGRWGLAGGTDTQYF | TGTGCCAGCAGTTTACTAGGCAGGTGGGGACTAGCGGGAGGGACGGATACGCAGTATTTT
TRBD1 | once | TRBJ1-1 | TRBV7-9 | CASSSLTGTGTMNTEAFF | TGTGCCAGCAGCTCCTTAACCGGGACAGGGACCATGAACACTGAAGCTTTCTTT
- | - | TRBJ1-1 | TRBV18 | CASSPGSRGTEAFF | TGTGCCAGCTCACCAGGAAGTAGGGGGACTGAAGCTTTCTTT
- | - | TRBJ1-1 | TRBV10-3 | CAISEGWSTEAFF | TGTGCCATCAGTGAGGGGTGGAGCACTGAAGCTTTCTTT
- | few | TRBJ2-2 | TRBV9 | CASRDRFGGELFF | TGTGCCAGCAGAGACAGGTTTGGCGGGGAGCTGTTTTTT
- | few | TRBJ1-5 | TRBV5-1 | CASSLRGNQPQHF | TGCGCCAGCAGCCTGAGGGGCAATCAGCCCCAGCATTTT
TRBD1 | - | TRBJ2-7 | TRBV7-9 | CASSQGGTGLYEQYF | TGTGCCAGCAGCCAGGGGGGGACAGGGCTTTACGAGCAGTACTTC
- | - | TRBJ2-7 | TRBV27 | CASSLWPGYPYEQYF | TGTGCCAGCAGTTTATGGCCAGGGTACCCCTACGAGCAGTACTTC
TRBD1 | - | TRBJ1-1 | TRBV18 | CASSPRGQGFLEAFF | TGTGCCAGCTCACCACGGGGACAGGGGTTCCTTGAAGCTTTCTTT
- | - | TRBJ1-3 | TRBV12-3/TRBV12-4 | CASSLVEGTIYF | TGTGCCAGCAGCCTCGTTGAGGGCACCATATATTTT
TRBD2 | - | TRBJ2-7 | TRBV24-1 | CATSGRPSYEQYF | TGTGCCACCTCCGGGAGGCCCTCCTACGAGCAGTACTTC
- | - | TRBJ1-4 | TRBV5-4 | CASSLDGGGQFLNEKLLF | TGTGCCAGCAGCTTGGACGGGGGTGGGCAGTTTCTTAATGAAAAACTGCTTTTT
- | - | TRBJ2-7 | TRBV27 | CASSSLTGVTIHEQYF | TGTGCCAGCAGTTCCCTCACGGGGGTCACGATCCACGAGCAGTACTTC
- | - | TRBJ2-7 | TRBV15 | CATSRDRNRAHEQYF | TGTGCCACCAGCAGAGATCGGAACAGGGCCCACGAGCAGTACTTC
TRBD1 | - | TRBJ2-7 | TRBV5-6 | CASSLQGADYEQYF | TGTGCCAGCAGCTTACAGGGGGCAGACTACGAGCAGTACTTC
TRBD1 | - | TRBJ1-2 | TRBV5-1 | CASSSGDRGASYTF | TGCGCCAGCAGCTCCGGGGACAGGGGGGCGAGCTACACCTTC
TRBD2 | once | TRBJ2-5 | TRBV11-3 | CASSLGTSGQETQYF | TGTGCCAGCAGCTTAGGGACTAGCGGGCAAGAGACCCAGTACTTC
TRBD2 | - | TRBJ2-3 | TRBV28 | CASSRTSRTDTQYF | TGTGCCAGCAGTCGGACTAGTCGCACAGATACGCAGTATTTT
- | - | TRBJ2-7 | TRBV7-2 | CASSVGSRSYEQYF | TGTGCCAGCAGCGTGGGGAGTCGCTCCTACGAGCAGTACTTC
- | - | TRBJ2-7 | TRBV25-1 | CASSDFLYEQYF | TGTGCCAGCAGTGACTTTTTATACGAGCAGTACTTC
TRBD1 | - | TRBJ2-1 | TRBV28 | CASSKDREVDEQFF | TGTGCCAGCAGCAAGGACAGGGAGGTTGATGAGCAGTTCTTC
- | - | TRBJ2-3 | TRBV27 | CASSPTWRGGTGDTQYF | TGTGCCAGCAGTCCGACGTGGAGGGGCGGGACGGGAGATACGCAGTATTTT
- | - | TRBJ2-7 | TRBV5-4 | CASSRTGTRNEQYF | TGTGCCAGCAGCCGGACCGGGACTCGAAATGAGCAGTACTTC
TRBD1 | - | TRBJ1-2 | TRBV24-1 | CATSDKDREWGYTF | TGTGCCACCAGTGATAAGGACAGGGAATGGGGCTACACCTTC
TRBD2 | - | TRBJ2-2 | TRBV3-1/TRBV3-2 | CASSQDKASGETNTGELFF | TGTGCCAGCAGCCAAGATAAGGCTAGCGGAGAAACGAACACCGGGGAGCTGTTTTTT
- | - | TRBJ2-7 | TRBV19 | CASSSGRGLEQYF | TGTGCCAGTAGTTCCGGCCGAGGGCTCGAGCAGTACTTC
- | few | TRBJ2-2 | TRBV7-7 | CASRRGLNTGELFF | TGTGCTAGCAGAAGGGGTCTAAACACCGGGGAGCTGTTTTTT
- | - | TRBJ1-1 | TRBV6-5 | CASSQVMGTEAFF | TGTGCCAGCAGTCAGGTCATGGGCACTGAAGCTTTCTTT
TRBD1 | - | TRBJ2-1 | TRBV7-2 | CASSTDLHRGQRDEQFF | TGTGCCAGCAGCACAGACCTGCACAGGGGGCAAAGGGATGAGCAGTTCTTC
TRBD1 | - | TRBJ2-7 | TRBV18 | CASSPGTGAYEQYF | TGTGCCAGCTCACCTGGGACAGGAGCCTACGAGCAGTACTTC
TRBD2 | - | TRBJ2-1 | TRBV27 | CASSRKRTSMYNEQFF | TGTGCCAGCAGTCGAAAAAGGACTAGCATGTACAATGAGCAGTTCTTC
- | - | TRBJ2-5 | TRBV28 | CASSSGTLETQYF | TGTGCCAGCAGTTCCGGGACATTGGAGACCCAGTACTTC
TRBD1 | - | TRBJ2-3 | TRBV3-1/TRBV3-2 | CASSRTGGFTDTQYF | TGTGCCAGCAGTCGGACAGGGGGATTCACAGATACGCAGTATTTT
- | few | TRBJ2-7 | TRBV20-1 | CSASGGSYEQYF | TGCAGTGCTAGTGGCGGCTCCTACGAGCAGTACTTC
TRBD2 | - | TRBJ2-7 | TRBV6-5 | CASSRDGLARYEQYF | TGTGCCAGCAGTAGGGACGGACTAGCCAGATACGAGCAGTACTTC
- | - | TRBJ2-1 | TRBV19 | CASSEAPVYNEQFF | TGTGCCAGTAGTGAAGCTCCGGTATACAATGAGCAGTTCTTC
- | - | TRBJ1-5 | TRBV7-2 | CASSLGRVPNQPQHF | TGTGCCAGCAGCTTAGGGCGGGTTCCCAATCAGCCCCAGCATTTT
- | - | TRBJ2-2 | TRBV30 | CAWSPRAGELFF | TGTGCCTGGAGTCCCCGGGCCGGGGAGCTGTTTTTT
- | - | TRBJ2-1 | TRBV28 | CASSLGAGKQFF | TGTGCCAGCAGTTTAGGCGCGGGCAAGCAGTTCTTC
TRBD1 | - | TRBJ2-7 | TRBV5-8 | CASSRKTGDSWNEQYF | TGTGCCAGCAGCCGAAAGACAGGGGACTCGTGGAACGAGCAGTACTTC
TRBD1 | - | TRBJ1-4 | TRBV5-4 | CAYQQGALEKLLF | TGTGCCTACCAACAGGGGGCGTTAGAAAAACTGCTTTTT
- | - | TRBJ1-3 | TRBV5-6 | CASSFGVSSGNTIYF | TGTGCCAGCAGCTTCGGGGTATCAAGCGGAAACACCATATATTTT
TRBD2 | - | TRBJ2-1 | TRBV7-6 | CASSVRTSGSSYNEQFF | TGTGCCAGCAGCGTCCGGACTAGCGGGAGCTCCTACAATGAGCAGTTCTTC
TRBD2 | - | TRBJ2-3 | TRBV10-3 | CAIRPGLGGTDTQYF | TGTGCCATCAGGCCGGGACTAGGGGGCACAGATACGCAGTATTTT
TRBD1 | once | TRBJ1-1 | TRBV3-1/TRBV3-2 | CASSGSQGGTEAFF | TGTGCCAGCAGCGGCAGTCAGGGGGGTACTGAAGCTTTCTTT
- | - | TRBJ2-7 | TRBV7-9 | CASSSSSYEQYF | TGTGCCAGCAGCTCGAGCTCCTACGAGCAGTACTTC
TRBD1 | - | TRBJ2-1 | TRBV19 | CASSIALDRDEQFF | TGTGCCAGTAGTATAGCCCTGGACAGGGATGAGCAGTTCTTC
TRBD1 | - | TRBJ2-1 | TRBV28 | CASSLVGQYNEQFF | TGTGCCAGCAGTTTGGTGGGACAGTACAATGAGCAGTTCTTC
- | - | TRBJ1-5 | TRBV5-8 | CASSLGTDSNQPQHF | TGTGCCAGCAGCTTGGGGACAGATAGCAATCAGCCCCAGCATTTT